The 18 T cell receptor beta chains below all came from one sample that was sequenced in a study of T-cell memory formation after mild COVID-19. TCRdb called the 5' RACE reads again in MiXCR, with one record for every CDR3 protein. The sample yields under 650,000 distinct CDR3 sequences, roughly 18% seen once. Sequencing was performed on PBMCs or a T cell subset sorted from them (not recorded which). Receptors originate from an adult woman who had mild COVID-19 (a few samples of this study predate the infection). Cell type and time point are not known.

The CDR3 DNA reads as TGTGCCAGCAGCTTAAGTAGCGGGAGGGACGAGCAGTACTTC. It encodes CASSLSSGRDEQYF. V usage is TRBV7-2 and J usage is TRBJ2-7; 11 bases line up with TRBD2. Germline V gene sequence: CDR1 SGHTA, CDR2 FQGNSA. The V and J ends lost 2 bases and 5 bases, in that order; junction bases with no gene match: 2. This CDR3 is 14 amino acids long.

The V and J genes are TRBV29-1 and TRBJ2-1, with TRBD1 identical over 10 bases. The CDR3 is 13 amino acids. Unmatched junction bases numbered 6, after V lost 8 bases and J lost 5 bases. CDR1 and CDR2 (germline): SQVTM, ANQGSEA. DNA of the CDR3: TGCAGCATGTGGACAGGGGGGAACAATGAGCAGTTCTTC. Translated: CSMWTGGNNEQFF.

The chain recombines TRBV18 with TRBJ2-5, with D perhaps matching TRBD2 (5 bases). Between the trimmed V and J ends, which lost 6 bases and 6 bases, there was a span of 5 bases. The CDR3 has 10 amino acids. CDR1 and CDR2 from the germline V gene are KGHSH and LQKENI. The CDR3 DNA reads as TGTGCCAGCTCCGGGAAGACCCAGTACTTC. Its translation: CASSGKTQYF.

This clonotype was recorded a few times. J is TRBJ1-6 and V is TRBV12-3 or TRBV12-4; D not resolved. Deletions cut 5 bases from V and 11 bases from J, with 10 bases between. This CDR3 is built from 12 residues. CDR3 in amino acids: CASSEVRTPLHF. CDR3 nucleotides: TGTGCCAGCAGTGAGGTCAGAACACCCCTCCACTTT.

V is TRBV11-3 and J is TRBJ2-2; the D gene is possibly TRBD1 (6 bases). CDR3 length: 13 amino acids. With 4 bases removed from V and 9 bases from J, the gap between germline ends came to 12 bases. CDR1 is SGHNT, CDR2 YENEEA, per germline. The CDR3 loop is CASSSSGVRELFF. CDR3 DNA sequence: TGTGCCAGCAGCTCTTCAGGGGTGAGGGAGCTGTTTTTT.

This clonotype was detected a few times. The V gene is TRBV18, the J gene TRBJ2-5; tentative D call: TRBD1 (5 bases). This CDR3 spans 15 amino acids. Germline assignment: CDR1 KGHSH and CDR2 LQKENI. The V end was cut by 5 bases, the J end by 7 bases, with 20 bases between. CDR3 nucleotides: TGTGCCAGCTCATACGCGACAGACAGCCTCGGGACCCAGTACTTC. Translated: CASSYATDSLGTQYF.

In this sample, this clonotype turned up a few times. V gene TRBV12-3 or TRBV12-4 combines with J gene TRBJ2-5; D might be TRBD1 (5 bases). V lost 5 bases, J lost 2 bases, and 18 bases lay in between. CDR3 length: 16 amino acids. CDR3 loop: CASSEMNRQNQETQYF. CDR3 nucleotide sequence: TGTGCCAGCAGTGAGATGAACAGGCAAAATCAAGAGACCCAGTACTTC.

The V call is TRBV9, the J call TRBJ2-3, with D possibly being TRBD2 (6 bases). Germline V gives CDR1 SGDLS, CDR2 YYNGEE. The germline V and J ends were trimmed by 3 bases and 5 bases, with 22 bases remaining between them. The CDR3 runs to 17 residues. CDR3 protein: CASSARPATGEEDTQYF. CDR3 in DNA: TGTGCCAGCAGCGCGCGTCCCGCAACCGGGGAGGAAGATACGCAGTATTTT.

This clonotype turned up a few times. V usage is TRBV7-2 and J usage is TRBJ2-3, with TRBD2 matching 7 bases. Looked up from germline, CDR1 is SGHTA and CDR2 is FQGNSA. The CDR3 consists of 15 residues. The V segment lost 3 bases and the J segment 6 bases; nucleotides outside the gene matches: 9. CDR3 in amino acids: CASSFREALGDTQYF. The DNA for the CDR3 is TGTGCCAGCAGCTTCCGGGAGGCCCTCGGGGATACGCAGTATTTT.

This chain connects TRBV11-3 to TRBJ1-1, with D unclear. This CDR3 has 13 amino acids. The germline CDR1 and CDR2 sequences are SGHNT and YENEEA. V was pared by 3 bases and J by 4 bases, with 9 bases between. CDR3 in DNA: TGTGCCAGCAGCTTCTATGCGGGCACTGAAGCTTTCTTT. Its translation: CASSFYAGTEAFF.

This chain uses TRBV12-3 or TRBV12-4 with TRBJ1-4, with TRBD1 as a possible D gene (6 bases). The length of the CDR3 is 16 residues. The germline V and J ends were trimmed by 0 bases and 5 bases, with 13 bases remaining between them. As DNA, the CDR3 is TGTGCCAGCAGTTTAGCGCCGACAGGTCTAAATGAAAAACTGTTTTTT. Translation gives CASSLAPTGLNEKLFF.

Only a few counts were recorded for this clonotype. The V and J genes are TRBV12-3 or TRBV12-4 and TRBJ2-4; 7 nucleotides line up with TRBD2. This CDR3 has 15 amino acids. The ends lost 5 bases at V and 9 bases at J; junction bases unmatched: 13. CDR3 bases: TGTGCCAGCAGTCCCCGGACGGGGGGAAGAACCATTCAGTACTTC. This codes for CASSPRTGGRTIQYF.

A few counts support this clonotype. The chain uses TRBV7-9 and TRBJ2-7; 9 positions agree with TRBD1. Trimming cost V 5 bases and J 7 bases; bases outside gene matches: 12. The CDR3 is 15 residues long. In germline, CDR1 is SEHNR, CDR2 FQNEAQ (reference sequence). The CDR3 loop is CASSAPGQGLLEQYF. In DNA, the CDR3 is TGTGCCAGCAGCGCCCCGGGACAGGGCCTGCTAGAGCAGTACTTC. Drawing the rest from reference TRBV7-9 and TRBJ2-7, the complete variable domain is DTGVSQNPRHKITKRGQNVTFRCDPISEHNRLYWYRQTLGQGPEFLTYFQNEAQLEKSRLLSDRFSAERPKGSFSTLEIQRTEQGDSAMYLCASSAPGQGLLEQYFGPGTRLTVT.

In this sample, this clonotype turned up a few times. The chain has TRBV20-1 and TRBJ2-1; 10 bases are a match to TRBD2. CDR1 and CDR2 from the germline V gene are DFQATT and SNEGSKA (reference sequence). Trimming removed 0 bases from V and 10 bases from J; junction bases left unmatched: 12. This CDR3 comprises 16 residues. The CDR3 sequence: CSARDLSGGTLLEQFF. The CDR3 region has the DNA TGCAGTGCTAGAGATCTTAGCGGGGGGACTCTTTTGGAGCAGTTCTTC.

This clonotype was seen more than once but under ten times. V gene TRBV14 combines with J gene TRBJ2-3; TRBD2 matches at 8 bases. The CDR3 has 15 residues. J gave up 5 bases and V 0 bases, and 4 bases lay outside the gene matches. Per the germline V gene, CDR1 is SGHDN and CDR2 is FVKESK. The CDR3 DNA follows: TGTGCCAGCAGCCAAGAGTTAGCGGGACTAGATACGCAGTATTTT. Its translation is CASSQELAGLDTQYF.

CDR3 nucleotide sequence: TGTGCCAGTAGTATGGTCGGGGCTGGCACAGATACGCAGTATTTT. It encodes CASSMVGAGTDTQYF. The rearrangement links TRBV19 to TRBJ2-3, with D perhaps TRBD1 or TRBD2 (5 bases each). This CDR3 has 15 amino acids. V shed 3 bases and J shed 1 base, with 11 bases lying between them. Per germline, CDR1 LNHDA and CDR2 SQIVND (reference sequence).

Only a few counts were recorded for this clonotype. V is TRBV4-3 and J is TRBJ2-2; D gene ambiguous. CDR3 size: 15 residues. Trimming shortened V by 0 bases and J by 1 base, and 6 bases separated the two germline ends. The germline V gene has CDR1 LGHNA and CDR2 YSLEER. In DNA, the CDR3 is TGCGCCAGCAGCCAAGATAAGGTGAACACCGGGGAGCTGTTTTTT. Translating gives CASSQDKVNTGELFF.

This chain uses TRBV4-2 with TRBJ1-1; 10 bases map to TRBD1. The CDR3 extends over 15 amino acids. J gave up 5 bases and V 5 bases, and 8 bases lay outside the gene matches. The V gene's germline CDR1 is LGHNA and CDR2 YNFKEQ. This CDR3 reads CASSYTGTGATEAFF. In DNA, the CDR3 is TGTGCCAGCAGCTACACCGGGACAGGGGCGACTGAAGCTTTCTTT.